This T cell receptor (beta chain) was identified in a study of T cell responses to AZD1222 COVID-19 vaccine. Study-wide findings and caveats: Spike-specific TCR breadth and depth went up after people got two AZD1222 doses. It was only six AZD1222 recipients who were seropositive at baseline. Repertoires were obtained solely post-peak T cell response.

Regarding this clone: Its matching antigen is unknown.

Assay used: immunoSEQ multiplex PCR; TCRdb lists only in-frame clones, some missing. This table holds around 80,000 clones, roughly 88% found once. The length of the CDR3 is 15 residues. CDR1 is SGHNT and CDR2 is YYREEE in the germline V gene (reference sequence). V lost 0 bases, J lost 2 bases, and 11 bases lay in between. The receptor comes from an adult who received the AZD1222 COVID-19 vaccine. The chain uses TRBV5-4 and TRBJ2-5; no firm D call. Sequenced here: peripheral blood, sampled 28 days after the second AZD1222 dose. In DNA form, the CDR3 reads TGTGCCAGCAGCTTGGATGGCAGACTTCAAGAGACCCAGTACTTC. It codes for CASSLDGRLQETQYF.